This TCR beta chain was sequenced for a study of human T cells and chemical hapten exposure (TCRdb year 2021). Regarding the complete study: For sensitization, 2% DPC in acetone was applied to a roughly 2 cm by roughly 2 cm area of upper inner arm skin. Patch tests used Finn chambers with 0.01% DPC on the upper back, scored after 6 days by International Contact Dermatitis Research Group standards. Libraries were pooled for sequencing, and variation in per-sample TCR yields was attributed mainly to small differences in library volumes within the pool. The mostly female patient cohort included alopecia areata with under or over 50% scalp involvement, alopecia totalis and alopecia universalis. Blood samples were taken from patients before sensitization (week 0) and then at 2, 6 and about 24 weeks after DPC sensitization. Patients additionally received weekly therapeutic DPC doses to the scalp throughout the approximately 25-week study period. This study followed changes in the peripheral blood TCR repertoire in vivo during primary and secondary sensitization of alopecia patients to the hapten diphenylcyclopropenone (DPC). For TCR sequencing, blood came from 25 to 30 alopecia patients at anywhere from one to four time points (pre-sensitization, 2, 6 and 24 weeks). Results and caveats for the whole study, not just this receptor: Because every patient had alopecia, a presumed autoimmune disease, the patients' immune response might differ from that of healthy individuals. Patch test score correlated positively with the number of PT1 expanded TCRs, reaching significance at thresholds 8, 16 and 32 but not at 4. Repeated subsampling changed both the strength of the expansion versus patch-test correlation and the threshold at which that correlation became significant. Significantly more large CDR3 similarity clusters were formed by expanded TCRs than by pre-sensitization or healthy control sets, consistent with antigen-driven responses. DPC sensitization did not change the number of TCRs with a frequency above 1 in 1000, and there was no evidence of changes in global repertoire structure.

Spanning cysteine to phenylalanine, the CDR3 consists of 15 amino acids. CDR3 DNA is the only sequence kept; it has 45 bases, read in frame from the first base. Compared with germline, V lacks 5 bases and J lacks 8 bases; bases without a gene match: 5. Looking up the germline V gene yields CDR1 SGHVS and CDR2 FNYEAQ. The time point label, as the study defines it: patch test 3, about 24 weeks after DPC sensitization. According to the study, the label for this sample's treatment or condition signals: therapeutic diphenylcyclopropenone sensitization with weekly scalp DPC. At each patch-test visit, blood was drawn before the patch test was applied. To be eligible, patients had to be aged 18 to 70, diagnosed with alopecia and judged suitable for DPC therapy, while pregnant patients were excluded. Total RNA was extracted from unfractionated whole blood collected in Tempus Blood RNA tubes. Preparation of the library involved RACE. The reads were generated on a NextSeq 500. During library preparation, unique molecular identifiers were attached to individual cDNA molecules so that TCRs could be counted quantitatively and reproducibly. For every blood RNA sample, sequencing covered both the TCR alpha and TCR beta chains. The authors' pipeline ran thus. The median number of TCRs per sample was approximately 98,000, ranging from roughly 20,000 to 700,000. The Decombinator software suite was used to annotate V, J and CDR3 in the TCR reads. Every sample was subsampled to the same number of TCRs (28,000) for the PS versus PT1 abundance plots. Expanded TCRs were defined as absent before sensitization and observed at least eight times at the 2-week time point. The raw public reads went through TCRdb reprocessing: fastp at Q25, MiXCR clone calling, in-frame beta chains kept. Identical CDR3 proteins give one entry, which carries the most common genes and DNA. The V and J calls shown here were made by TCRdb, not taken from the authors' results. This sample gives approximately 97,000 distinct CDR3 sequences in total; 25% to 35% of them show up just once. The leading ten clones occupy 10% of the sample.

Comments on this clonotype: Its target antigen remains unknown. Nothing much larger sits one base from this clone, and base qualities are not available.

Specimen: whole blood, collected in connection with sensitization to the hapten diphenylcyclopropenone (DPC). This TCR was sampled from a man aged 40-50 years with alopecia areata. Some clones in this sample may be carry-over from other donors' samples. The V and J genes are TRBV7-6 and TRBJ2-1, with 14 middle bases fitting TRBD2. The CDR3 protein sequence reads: CASSAGTSGSYEQFF. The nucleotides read TGTGCCAGCAGCGCAGGGACTAGCGGGAGTTATGAGCAGTTCTTC.